The rows below give T cell receptor beta chains drawn from one sample of a study of blood T cell repertoires in COVID-19. Profiling relied on immunoSEQ multiplex PCR, and the TCRdb table lists in-frame clones only, not all of them. The table includes roughly 100,000 clones, around 73% detected once. Sequenced sample: peripheral blood. These TCRs come from a man aged 55-75 years with active or convalescent COVID-19. Both conserved end residues are part of each CDR3. The D gene is left open where the match is weak. Clone size is shown for a subset of rows, as once, few, many or a class of expanded clone.

v_call: TRBV5-1
d_call: TRBD1
j_call: TRBJ2-2
clone_size: -
cdr3_nt: TGCGCCAGCAGCCCAAGACAGGGAAACACCGGGGAGCTGTTTTTT
cdr3_aa: CASSPRQGNTGELFF

v_call: TRBV28
d_call: TRBD1
j_call: TRBJ2-2
clone_size: -
cdr3_nt: TGTGCCAGCAGTCCGGGACAGGGTCCCGGGGAGCTGTTTTTT
cdr3_aa: CASSPGQGPGELFF

v_call: TRBV20-1
d_call: -
j_call: TRBJ2-3
clone_size: -
cdr3_nt: TGCAGTGCTAGTCGGGAGTTGAGGACAGATACGCAGTATTTT
cdr3_aa: CSASRELRTDTQYF

v_call: TRBV14
d_call: -
j_call: TRBJ2-3
clone_size: -
cdr3_nt: TGTGCCAGCAGCCAAAGAGGTCGAGATACGCAGTATTTT
cdr3_aa: CASSQRGRDTQYF

v_call: TRBV12-5
d_call: TRBD1
j_call: TRBJ1-1
clone_size: once
cdr3_nt: TGTGCTAGTGGTTTGGCTCAGACAGGGAAGACTGAAGCTTTCTTT
cdr3_aa: CASGLAQTGKTEAFF

v_call: TRBV5-1
d_call: -
j_call: TRBJ1-1
clone_size: -
cdr3_nt: TGCGCCAGCAGCTTAATGGGACTTGGTGAAGCTTTCTTT
cdr3_aa: CASSLMGLGEAFF

v_call: TRBV30
d_call: -
j_call: TRBJ2-2
clone_size: -
cdr3_nt: TGTGCCCTAGCGCCCCGAATCGCCGGGGAGCTGTTTTTT
cdr3_aa: CALAPRIAGELFF

v_call: TRBV7-2
d_call: TRBD2
j_call: TRBJ2-1
clone_size: -
cdr3_nt: TGTGCCAGCAGCTTAGCGGGCAGCGGGAGTAGTAATGAGCAGTTCTTC
cdr3_aa: CASSLAGSGSSNEQFF

v_call: TRBV13
d_call: TRBD2
j_call: TRBJ2-7
clone_size: -
cdr3_nt: TGTGCCAGCAGCTTAGGCGGACTAGATTCTTACGAGCAGTACTTC
cdr3_aa: CASSLGGLDSYEQYF

v_call: TRBV21-1
d_call: -
j_call: TRBJ2-4
clone_size: -
cdr3_nt: TGTGCCAGCAGCAATGGAGTCGGAAAAAAGGAGAACATTCAGTACTTC
cdr3_aa: CASSNGVGKKENIQYF

v_call: TRBV9
d_call: TRBD1
j_call: TRBJ1-2
clone_size: once
cdr3_nt: TGTGCCAGCAGCACTTCCCCAGGGGGTAGCTATGGCTACACCTTC
cdr3_aa: CASSTSPGGSYGYTF

v_call: TRBV11-2
d_call: TRBD1
j_call: TRBJ1-1
clone_size: once
cdr3_nt: TGTGCCAGCAGCGTGACAGGGCACACTGAAGCTTTCTTT
cdr3_aa: CASSVTGHTEAFF

v_call: TRBV28
d_call: -
j_call: TRBJ2-1
clone_size: once
cdr3_nt: TGTGCCAGCAACTCACCTGCGGGTGAGGATGAGCAGTTCTTC
cdr3_aa: CASNSPAGEDEQFF

v_call: TRBV6-1
d_call: -
j_call: TRBJ1-4
clone_size: -
cdr3_nt: TGTGCCAGCAGTGAAGGCTACTACAATGAAAAACTGTTTTTT
cdr3_aa: CASSEGYYNEKLFF

v_call: TRBV7-3
d_call: -
j_call: TRBJ2-3
clone_size: -
cdr3_nt: TGTGCCAGCAGCTTTGGGAGCGCAGATACGCAGTATTTT
cdr3_aa: CASSFGSADTQYF

v_call: TRBV7-2
d_call: TRBD1
j_call: TRBJ1-4
clone_size: few
cdr3_nt: TGTGCCAGCAGCTATTTGACAGGGCTAAATGAAAAACTGTTTTTT
cdr3_aa: CASSYLTGLNEKLFF

v_call: TRBV25-1
d_call: -
j_call: TRBJ1-6
clone_size: -
cdr3_nt: TGTGCCAGCAGTGAAATAGGAGCCTCCTATAATTCACCCCTCCACTTT
cdr3_aa: CASSEIGASYNSPLHF

v_call: TRBV3-1/TRBV3-2
d_call: TRBD2
j_call: TRBJ2-1
clone_size: -
cdr3_nt: TGTGCCAGCAGCCAATGGAATAGCGGGCCCTTCGCCGAGCAGTTCTTC
cdr3_aa: CASSQWNSGPFAEQFF